Below are 23 T cell receptor beta chains sequenced from a single sample in a study of siplizumab effects on memory and regulatory T cells. Data came from immunoSEQ multiplex PCR; TCRdb stores just in-frame clones and leaves some out. Altogether about 50,000 clones are present, about 94% being singletons, with the ten largest covering under 20%. Sequenced input: CD8+ T cells sorted from blood. The receptor source for this set is a human donor in good health.

This sequence joins TRBV28 and TRBJ1-6; D call uncertain. This CDR3 is built from 14 residues. The ends were cut back, 7 bases at V and 5 bases at J, with 12 bases in the middle. Germline loops: CDR1 MDHEN, CDR2 SYDVKM. The CDR3, as DNA: TGTGCCAGCACCGTGACACAGAATAATTCACCCCTCCACTTT. Translated, it gives CASTVTQNNSPLHF.

The chain couples TRBV27 to TRBJ1-1, with a weak D call TRBD1 (5 bases). V lost 2 bases and J 4 bases, leaving 5 bases between the germline ends. This CDR3 has 12 amino acids. Germline values: CDR1 MNHEY, CDR2 SMNVEV (reference sequence). DNA for the CDR3: TGTGCCAGCAGTTTAAGGGGCACTGAAGCTTTCTTT. It codes for CASSLRGTEAFF.

In DNA form, the CDR3 reads TGTGCCAGCAGCGGCGCGGACAGCTCTGGAAACACCATATATTTT. Residues: CASSGADSSGNTIYF. The chain carries TRBV7-9 and TRBJ1-3, with TRBD1 as a possible D gene (6 bases). The CDR3 consists of 15 residues. CDR1 and CDR2 (germline): SEHNR, FQNEAQ (reference sequence). V was cut by 5 bases and J by 0 bases, with 11 bases left in between.

The V and J genes are TRBV5-1 and TRBJ1-1, with D unclear. There are 15 residues in the CDR3. V was pared by 6 bases and J by 2 bases, with 17 bases between. CDR1 SGHRS and CDR2 YFSETQ come from the germline V gene. The CDR3 here is CASTPRGEPNTEAFF. CDR3 nucleotides: TGCGCCAGCACCCCCCGCGGAGAGCCCAACACTGAAGCTTTCTTT.

This chain links TRBV19 with TRBJ1-5; tentatively, D is TRBD1 (6 bases). Looked up from germline, CDR1 is LNHDA and CDR2 is SQIVND (reference sequence). Trimming removed 5 bases from V and 5 bases from J, with 16 bases in between. The CDR3 is made up of 15 amino acids. As DNA, the CDR3 is TGTGCCAGTAGTGAATGGGACACGCTCGATCAGCCCCAGCATTTT. Translation: CASSEWDTLDQPQHF.

V gene TRBV28 combines with J gene TRBJ2-2; TRBD2 matches at 10 bases. Germline V gene sequence: CDR1 MDHEN, CDR2 SYDVKM. The CDR3 consists of 17 residues. Trimming cost V 2 bases and J 1 base; bases outside gene matches: 4. The CDR3 reads CASSLRLAGENTGELFF. The CDR3 DNA sequence: TGTGCCAGCAGTTTAAGGCTAGCGGGAGAGAACACCGGGGAGCTGTTTTTT.

The rearrangement joins TRBV27 to TRBJ2-1; D is uncertain. In germline, CDR1 is MNHEY, CDR2 SMNVEV (reference sequence). CDR3 length: 15 residues. Trimming shortened V by 7 bases and J by 0 bases, and 13 bases separated the two germline ends. The CDR3 DNA follows: TGTGCCAGCAAGGACGTCGCTAGCTCCTACAATGAGCAGTTCTTC. Residues: CASKDVASSYNEQFF.

This clone is a singleton in its sample. V gene TRBV2 combines with J gene TRBJ2-1; 7 bases align to TRBD2. The CDR3 has 11 amino acids. From germline, CDR1 is SNHLY and CDR2 FYNNEI. The V and J ends lost 5 bases and 9 bases, in that order; junction bases with no gene match: 1. This chain's CDR3 is CASSWEGEQFF. The CDR3 DNA is TGTGCCAGCAGTTGGGAGGGTGAGCAGTTCTTC. The whole variable domain, remainder taken from reference TRBV2 and TRBJ2-1, is EPEVTQTPSHQVTQMGQEVILRCVPISNHLYFYWYRQILGQKVEFLVSFYNNEISEKSEIFDDQFSVERPDGSNFTLKIRSTKLEDSAMYFCASSWEGEQFFGPGTRLTVL.

This clone was seen just once. The chain has TRBV15 and TRBJ2-7; D gene uncertain. V lost 0 bases to trimming and J lost 12 bases, with 15 bases between them. Per germline, CDR1 LNHNV and CDR2 YYDKDF (reference sequence). The CDR3 runs to 13 residues. The CDR3 here is CATSRDPLGVGYF. The DNA of the CDR3 is TGTGCCACCAGCAGAGACCCCTTGGGTGTCGGGTACTTC.

In this sample, this clone turned up once. The genes are TRBV28 and TRBJ2-3; no clear D gene. CDR3 length equals 16 residues. The germline V gene encodes CDR1 MDHEN and CDR2 SYDVKM. V gave up 3 bases and J gave up 3 bases, with 16 bases separating them. As DNA, the CDR3 is TGTGCCAGCAGTTTTCCATCGGGTCCCAGAACAGATACGCAGTATTTT. This sequence encodes CASSFPSGPRTDTQYF. Full variable domain (remainder filled in from reference TRBV28 and TRBJ2-3): DVKVTQSSRYLVKRTGEKVFLECVQDMDHENMFWYRQDPGLGLRLIYFSYDVKMKEKGDIPEGYSVSREKKERFSLILESASTNQTSMYLCASSFPSGPRTDTQYFGPGTRLTVL.

The chain joins TRBV7-9 to TRBJ1-6, with TRBD1 matching 8 bases. The CDR3 loop spans 15 amino acids. The germline gives CDR1 SEHNR, CDR2 FQNEAQ (reference sequence). V lost 7 bases and J lost 5; bases outside the gene matches: 7. As DNA, the CDR3 is TGTGCCAGCACCCCAGGACAGGGCCATAATTCACCCCTCCACTTT. Its translation is CASTPGQGHNSPLHF.

The V gene is TRBV5-4, the J gene TRBJ2-2; D unclear. V dropped 0 bases and J dropped 8 bases, with 8 bases sitting between them. The germline V gene encodes CDR1 SGHNT and CDR2 YYREEE (reference sequence). This CDR3 spans 13 amino acids. This CDR3 reads CASSLGLEGELFF. In DNA, the CDR3 is TGTGCCAGCAGCTTGGGGCTAGAGGGGGAGCTGTTTTTT.

The chain uses TRBV27 and TRBJ2-7, with TRBD2 matching 7 bases. The CDR3 consists of 16 residues. Per germline, CDR1 MNHEY and CDR2 SMNVEV (reference sequence). V shed 2 bases and J 2 bases; nucleotides not matched to a gene: 9. The CDR3 DNA reads TGTGCCAGCAGTTTAGAGGCTAGCGGACCCACCTACGAGCAGTACTTC. This sequence encodes CASSLEASGPTYEQYF.

The chain links TRBV9 to TRBJ2-3, with 11 bases aligning to TRBD2. Germline V gives CDR1 SGDLS, CDR2 YYNGEE. The junction had 9 bases not matched to a gene; V was cut back by 3 bases and J by 3 bases. This CDR3 is 17 amino acids long. DNA for the CDR3: TGTGCCAGCAGCGCAATATCTAGCGGGAGGTCTACAGATACGCAGTATTTT. Amino acids: CASSAISSGRSTDTQYF.

The V gene is TRBV6-5, the J gene TRBJ2-1; a weak D match, TRBD2 (6 bases). The V end lost 4 bases, the J end lost 8 bases, and 9 bases lay between the germline ends. The CDR3 has 12 residues. The V gene's germline CDR1 is MNHEY and CDR2 SVGAGI. CDR3 residues: CASSSGEYEQFF. DNA for the CDR3: TGTGCCAGCAGTTCGGGGGAATATGAGCAGTTCTTC.

This rearrangement joins TRBV5-3 to TRBJ2-3; D gene uncertain. TRBV5-3 has ORF status, its function being uncertain. Trimming pared 2 bases from V and 5 bases from J, leaving 6 bases between. The CDR3 spans 12 residues. CDR3 sequence reads: CARSFKGDTQYF. CDR3 DNA: TGTGCCAGAAGCTTCAAGGGAGATACGCAGTATTTT.

The rearrangement uses TRBV2 and TRBJ1-3; a possible D gene is TRBD1 (5 bases). The CDR3 covers 14 residues. V lost 3 bases to trimming and J lost 8 bases, with 14 bases between them. Per germline, CDR1 SNHLY and CDR2 FYNNEI. The CDR3 DNA reads as TGTGCCAGCAGTGACAGGGACCCCTTGGACACCATATATTTT. This codes for CASSDRDPLDTIYF.

This chain connects TRBV30 to TRBJ2-5; D uncertain. The CDR3 sequence is 11 residues long. Germline CDR1 reads GTSNPN; CDR2 reads SVGIG (reference sequence). Trimming took 5 bases from V and 4 from J, leaving 8 bases between them. In DNA form, the CDR3 reads TGTGCCTGGGAACTTGGAGAGACCCAGTACTTC. The encoded protein is CAWELGETQYF.

V gene TRBV27 combines with J gene TRBJ2-1; perhaps TRBD2 as D (6 bases). Trimming shortened V by 4 bases and J by 1 base, and 17 bases separated the two germline ends. Germline CDR1 MNHEY, CDR2 SMNVEV (reference sequence). The CDR3 covers 17 residues. This CDR3 reads CASSSPLHGRSYNEQFF. The DNA of the CDR3 is TGTGCCAGCAGTTCCCCACTTCATGGGAGGTCCTACAATGAGCAGTTCTTC.

The chain is built from TRBV2 and TRBJ2-7, with 10 nucleotides matching TRBD2. Germline CDR1 reads SNHLY; CDR2 reads FYNNEI. Unmatched junction bases numbered 11, after V lost 7 bases and J lost 5 bases. The CDR3 is 15 residues long. The CDR3 protein is CASKGPSGRSHEQYF. The CDR3 DNA follows: TGTGCCAGCAAGGGCCCTAGCGGGAGATCTCACGAGCAGTACTTC.

This clone occurred once. The CDR3 DNA reads as TGTGCCAGCAGTCCCCCGGGAGGCCCGACTCAAGAGACCCAGTACTTC. Protein sequence: CASSPPGGPTQETQYF. The J gene is TRBJ2-5, the V gene TRBV7-9; TRBD2 aligns across 7 bases. The CDR3 extends over 16 amino acids. Germline V gene sequence: CDR1 SEHNR, CDR2 FQNEAQ (reference sequence). V lost 6 bases to trimming and J lost 2 bases; unmatched junction nucleotides: 12.

V gene TRBV19 combines with J gene TRBJ1-2; possible D gene TRBD1, 5 bases. The germline V gene encodes CDR1 LNHDA and CDR2 SQIVND (reference sequence). This CDR3 has 14 residues. V lost 4 bases, J lost 8 bases, and 17 bases lay in between. The CDR3: CASSTSGLDWGYTF. CDR3 DNA sequence: TGTGCCAGTAGTACATCAGGGTTGGATTGGGGCTACACCTTC. The full variable domain, its missing parts supplied by reference TRBV19 and TRBJ1-2, is DGGITQSPKYLFRKEGQNVTLSCEQNLNHDAMYWYRQDPGQGLRLIYYSQIVNDFQKGDIAEGYSVSREKKESFPLTVTSAQKNPTAFYLCASSTSGLDWGYTFGSGTRLTVV.

The chain employs TRBV9 and TRBJ2-1, with TRBD2 identical over 8 bases. There are 13 residues in the CDR3. CDR1 and CDR2 (germline): SGDLS, YYNGEE. V was clipped by 4 bases and J by 9 bases; unmatched bases: 6. The CDR3 sequence is CASSPLREGEQFF. The CDR3 coding sequence is TGTGCCAGCAGCCCTCTCCGGGAGGGTGAGCAGTTCTTC.